This T cell receptor (beta chain) was recovered during a study of blood T cell repertoires in COVID-19. The V end lost 2 bases, the J end lost 5 bases, and 13 bases lay between the germline ends. CDR1 and CDR2 (germline): MGHRA, YSYEKL. CDR3 size: 15 residues. Assay used: immunoSEQ multiplex PCR; TCRdb lists only in-frame clones, some missing. The sample holds roughly 160,000 clones, approximately 86% seen once. The source material was peripheral blood. The gene calls are TRBV4-1 and TRBJ1-3, with D possibly being TRBD1 (5 bases). This clonotype originated in a man aged 80 or over with COVID-19, enrolled during active disease. The CDR3 loop is CASSQPLAGRNTIYF. For the CDR3, the DNA is TGCGCCAGCAGCCAACCCCTTGCGGGGCGAAACACCATATATTTT.